The 28 T cell receptor beta chains listed next were all sequenced from one sample in a study of T-cell reconstitution after alpha-beta-depleted transplantation in children. For TCRbeta, the library was prepared with unique molecular identifiers. TCRdb re-called the PCR reads through MiXCR, storing one row per CDR3 protein. The data hold around 200,000 distinct CDR3 sequences, with approximately 6.6% observed a single time. The sequencing here drew on PBMCs from the stem cell graft donor, taken from the stem cell graft. These receptors were obtained from a human donor who donated a stem cell graft to a child with Wiskott-Aldrich syndrome.

In its sample, this clonotype was seen many times. The chain employs TRBV6-5 and TRBJ2-1; TRBD1 might be the D (6 bases). This CDR3 contains 15 residues. V was cut by 2 bases and J by 2 bases, with 10 bases left in between. Per the germline V gene, CDR1 is MNHEY and CDR2 is SVGAGI. Written as DNA, the CDR3 is TGTGCCAGCAGTTACGGTACAGGGCCCTACAATGAGCAGTTCTTC. This translates into CASSYGTGPYNEQFF.

Many counts were recorded for this clonotype. Written as DNA, the CDR3 is TGTGCCAGCTCACCACGCGACAGGGGAGGCTACGAGCAGTACTTC. Residues: CASSPRDRGGYEQYF. The chain carries TRBV18 and TRBJ2-7; 8 nucleotides align to TRBD1. Germline V gene sequence: CDR1 KGHSH, CDR2 LQKENI. The V segment lost 1 base and the J segment 3 bases; nucleotides outside the gene matches: 5. CDR3 length: 15 amino acids.

This clonotype was counted a single time. V gene TRBV7-2 combines with J gene TRBJ2-1; 7 bases align to TRBD1. Germline V CDR1 and CDR2: SGHTA, FQGNSA. Unmatched junction bases numbered 3, after V lost 4 bases and J lost 0 bases. The CDR3 is 15 amino acids. The CDR3 nucleotides read TGTGCCAGCAGCTCCCGACAGGGCTCCTACAATGAGCAGTTCTTC. This translates into CASSSRQGSYNEQFF.

The table lists this clonotype with many counts. DNA for the CDR3: TGTGCCAGCAGCCAAGTGGAGAACACCGGGGAGCTGTTTTTT. It encodes CASSQVENTGELFF. The V gene is TRBV14, the J gene TRBJ2-2; D is unclear. Trimming took off 1 base at V and 1 base at J, with 4 bases between the two ends. The CDR3 is made up of 14 amino acids. The germline CDR1 and CDR2 sequences are SGHDN and FVKESK. Full variable domain (missing parts from reference TRBV14 and TRBJ2-2): EAGVTQFPSHSVIEKGQTVTLRCDPISGHDNLYWYRRVMGKEIKFLLHFVKESKQDESGMPNNRFLAERTGGTYSTLKVQPAELEDSGVYFCASSQVENTGELFFGEGSRLTVL.

This clonotype was seen repeatedly, ten times or more. The rearrangement links TRBV28 to TRBJ2-7; D remains ambiguous. Germline assignment: CDR1 MDHEN and CDR2 SYDVKM. The CDR3 spans 14 residues. The V end lost 7 bases, the J end lost 6 bases, and 19 bases lay between the germline ends. The CDR3 here is CASTRPASIGEQYF. CDR3 nucleotides: TGTGCCAGCACCCGCCCGGCTAGTATCGGCGAGCAGTACTTC.

This clonotype was detected ten times or more. The chain couples TRBV20-1 to TRBJ2-5; 10 bases align to TRBD2. J lost 7 bases, V lost 3 bases, and 8 bases had no gene match. This CDR3 has 14 amino acids. Germline V gene data show CDR1 as DFQATT and CDR2 as SNEGSKA (reference sequence). CDR3 amino acids: CSASSSGSLGTQYF. The DNA for the CDR3 is TGCAGTGCTAGTTCTAGCGGGAGCCTAGGGACCCAGTACTTC.

The count of this clonotype is one. A read error may be the cause here, since a much bigger clone is one base away. This sequence joins TRBV20-1 and TRBJ2-1, with 11 positions matching TRBD1. V dropped 3 bases and J dropped 8; count of bases not matched to a gene: 9. This CDR3 region has 15 residues. CDR1 and CDR2 (germline): DFQATT, SNEGSKA (reference sequence). DNA for the CDR3: TGCAGTGCTAGGGACTTCTGGGACAGGGGGTATGAGCAGTTCTTC. It is translated as CSARDFWDRGYEQFF.

This clonotype was counted many times. The J gene is TRBJ1-4, the V gene TRBV6-5; 11 nucleotides line up with TRBD1. Germline V gene sequence: CDR1 MNHEY, CDR2 SVGAGI. This CDR3 has 14 amino acids. Trimming removed 5 bases from V and 7 bases from J; junction bases left unmatched: 3. The CDR3 coding sequence is TGTGCCAGCAGTACCGGGACAGGGGGTGAAAAACTGTTTTTT. It encodes CASSTGTGGEKLFF.

This clonotype was recorded at least ten times. The chain has TRBV5-5 and TRBJ2-2, with 10 bases aligning to TRBD2. The CDR3 has 15 residues. The germline V gene encodes CDR1 SGHKS and CDR2 YYEKEE (reference sequence). Trimming at V came to 4 bases and at J to 6 bases, leaving 6 bases not matched to a gene. CDR3 DNA sequence: TGTGCCAGCAGCGCCATCGGGACTAGCGCCGGGGAGCTGTTTTTT. Protein product: CASSAIGTSAGELFF. Looking up the rest from reference TRBV5-5 and TRBJ2-2 gives the full variable domain: DAGVTQSPTHLIKTRGQQVTLRCSPISGHKSVSWYQQVLGQGPQFIFQYYEKEERGRGNFPDRFSARQFPNYSSELNVNALLLGDSALYLCASSAIGTSAGELFFGEGSRLTVL.

This clonotype was seen at least ten times. The chain is built from TRBV5-1 and TRBJ2-7, with D maybe TRBD2 (5 bases). The CDR3 runs to 13 residues. Germline CDR1 reads SGHRS; CDR2 reads YFSETQ. Trimming pared 3 bases from V and 5 bases from J, leaving 12 bases between. CDR3: CASSWTGSHEQYF. CDR3 DNA: TGCGCCAGCAGCTGGACGGGGTCCCACGAGCAGTACTTC.

This clonotype was counted many times. The chain carries TRBV6-5 and TRBJ1-2; D is uncertain. This CDR3 spans 12 amino acids. V was pared by 0 bases and J by 6 bases, with 5 bases between. The germline gives CDR1 MNHEY, CDR2 SVGAGI. The CDR3 is CASSYSGDGYTF. The CDR3 DNA reads TGTGCCAGCAGTTACTCCGGGGATGGCTACACCTTC.

In this sample, this clonotype turned up many times. The rearrangement links TRBV7-9 to TRBJ1-2; a weak D match, TRBD1 (5 bases). Trimming took 7 bases from V and 2 from J, leaving 20 bases between them. The germline gives CDR1 SEHNR, CDR2 FQNEAQ (reference sequence). The CDR3 length is 16 residues. DNA of the CDR3: TGTGCCAGCAACCCCGACGGGGCCCAGCCAAACTATGGCTACACCTTC. It encodes CASNPDGAQPNYGYTF.

This clonotype was counted at least ten times. This chain links TRBV5-1 with TRBJ1-1; D possibly corresponds to TRBD1 (5 bases). Trimming removed 6 bases from V and 0 bases from J, with 12 bases in between. CDR3 length: 14 residues. Looked up from germline, CDR1 is SGHRS and CDR2 is YFSETQ. The CDR3 DNA follows: TGCGCCAGCAAAACAGGCGCCCTGAACACTGAAGCTTTCTTT. Protein: CASKTGALNTEAFF.

This clonotype was seen at least ten times. The chain employs TRBV24-1 and TRBJ2-2; D may be TRBD2 (6 bases). The CDR3 runs 19 residues. V was clipped by 9 bases and J by 1 base, with 26 bases between them. The germline V gene has CDR1 KGHDR and CDR2 SFDVKD. CDR3 DNA sequence: TGTGCCACCCAAGAAACGGGTGTGGCGGGGCTTAAGAACACCGGGGAGCTGTTTTTT. This codes for CATQETGVAGLKNTGELFF.

This clonotype was detected many times. This chain joins TRBV6-5 and TRBJ1-1; no firm D call. V was clipped by 6 bases and J by 1 base, with 18 bases between them. Germline values: CDR1 MNHEY, CDR2 SVGAGI. CDR3 length equals 16 residues. CDR3 DNA: TGTGCCAGCAGCTCTCGCCACCGATACCCGAACACTGAAGCTTTCTTT. Translation: CASSSRHRYPNTEAFF.

In its sample, this clonotype was seen many times. J is TRBJ2-2 and V is TRBV12-3 or TRBV12-4; a possible D gene is TRBD1 (6 bases). The CDR3 covers 13 residues. Trimming shortened V by 5 bases and J by 6 bases, and 10 bases separated the two germline ends. CDR3 protein: CASSVTGPGELFF. CDR3 coding DNA: TGTGCCAGCAGTGTAACAGGGCCCGGGGAGCTGTTTTTT.

This clonotype came up many times. This chain connects TRBV12-3 or TRBV12-4 to TRBJ1-1; 8 bases match TRBD1. The CDR3 consists of 14 residues. V shed 3 bases and J 2 bases; nucleotides not matched to a gene: 2. The CDR3 reads CASSLGQVNTEAFF. The CDR3 coding sequence is TGTGCCAGCAGTTTGGGACAGGTCAACACTGAAGCTTTCTTT.

This clonotype was seen ten or more times. The CDR3 is CASSDLQGVFYGQETQYF. The CDR3 DNA reads as TGTGCCAGCAGTGACTTACAGGGGGTCTTTTATGGGCAAGAGACCCAGTACTTC. V is TRBV25-1 and J is TRBJ2-5; 8 positions match TRBD1. The trim removed 3 bases at V and 2 bases at J, leaving 14 bases unmatched. Germline V CDR1 and CDR2: MGHDK, SYGVNS. The CDR3 is 18 residues long.

This clonotype has ten or more counts. The chain is built from TRBV6-5 and TRBJ2-1, with 8 bases fitting TRBD2. CDR1 MNHEY and CDR2 SVGAGI come from the germline V gene. There are 17 residues in the CDR3. The V and J ends lost 0 bases and 9 bases, in that order; junction bases with no gene match: 13. Here the CDR3 reads CASSYSHPGRGFGEQFF. The DNA for the CDR3 is TGTGCCAGCAGTTACTCGCACCCCGGGAGGGGCTTCGGTGAGCAGTTCTTC.

This clonotype was observed a handful of times. The rearrangement links TRBV11-2 to TRBJ2-2; weak D call: TRBD2 (6 bases). CDR3 length: 18 residues. With 1 base removed from V and 4 bases from J, the gap between germline ends came to 19 bases. Germline V CDR1 and CDR2: SGHAT, FQNNGV. The CDR3 here is CASSLGGVGRVGTGELFF. CDR3 in DNA: TGTGCCAGCAGCTTAGGGGGGGTTGGTAGAGTAGGCACCGGGGAGCTGTTTTTT.

A few counts support this clonotype. The chain joins TRBV7-6 to TRBJ1-4; 9 nucleotides agree with TRBD1. Germline V gene data show CDR1 as SGHVS and CDR2 as FNYEAQ. V lost 3 bases and J lost 4; bases outside the gene matches: 9. The length of the CDR3 is 17 residues. The CDR3 DNA is TGTGCCAGCAGCTTTACATGGACAGGGGATATTAATGAAAAACTGTTTTTT. This gives the protein CASSFTWTGDINEKLFF.

This clonotype was counted at least ten times. This chain connects TRBV20-1 to TRBJ1-5; no firm D call. Germline values: CDR1 DFQATT, CDR2 SNEGSKA (reference sequence). V was trimmed by 3 bases and J by 6 bases, leaving 15 bases between them. The CDR3 extends over 14 amino acids. The CDR3, as DNA: TGCAGTGCTAGGATTGGCCAAGCTGCTCAGCCCCAGCATTTT. The encoded protein is CSARIGQAAQPQHF.

This clonotype was seen repeatedly, ten times or more. CDR3 sequence: CASSPAPDRPSGYTF. In DNA, the CDR3 is TGCGCCAGCAGCCCCGCCCCAGACAGACCTAGTGGCTACACCTTC. The rearrangement joins TRBV5-1 to TRBJ1-2; maybe TRBD1 (5 bases). The germline V and J ends were trimmed by 4 bases and 7 bases, with 20 bases remaining between them. This CDR3 region has 15 residues. Germline V gives CDR1 SGHRS, CDR2 YFSETQ.

The rearrangement links TRBV5-1 to TRBJ1-1; TRBD1 aligns across 7 bases. The V segment lost 4 bases and the J segment 5 bases; nucleotides outside the gene matches: 8. CDR3 size: 14 residues. Per the germline V gene, CDR1 is SGHRS and CDR2 is YFSETQ. In DNA form, the CDR3 reads TGCGCCAGCAGCCTGACAGGGATGAGAACTGAAGCTTTCTTT. Translation: CASSLTGMRTEAFF. The variable domain in full, completed from reference TRBV5-1 and TRBJ1-1, reads KAGVTQTPRYLIKTRGQQVTLSCSPISGHRSVSWYQQTPGQGLQFLFEYFSETQRNKGNFPGRFSGRQFSNSRSEMNVSTLELGDSALYLCASSLTGMRTEAFFGQGTRLTVV.

This chain uses TRBV30 with TRBJ2-3; no firm D call. The CDR3 totals 12 residues. Germline CDR1 and CDR2: GTSNPN and SVGIG (reference sequence). Deletions cut 4 bases from V and 3 bases from J, with 8 bases between. As DNA, the CDR3 is TGTGCCTGGATAGCTGCGACAGATACGCAGTATTTT. This translates into CAWIAATDTQYF.

This clonotype came up a few times. This sequence joins TRBV12-3 or TRBV12-4 and TRBJ1-1, with D unresolved. Between the trimmed V and J ends, which lost 6 bases and 8 bases, there was a span of 16 bases. This CDR3 contains 13 residues. The CDR3 bases are TGTGCCAGCAGCCCTGAGGGCACTTCGGAAGCTTTCTTT. The encoded protein is CASSPEGTSEAFF.

This clonotype was detected ten times or more. The rearrangement links TRBV7-2 to TRBJ2-1, with TRBD2 matching 10 bases. The junction had 13 bases not matched to a gene; V was cut back by 5 bases and J by 9 bases. Germline V gene sequence: CDR1 SGHTA, CDR2 FQGNSA. The CDR3 loop spans 16 amino acids. This CDR3 reads CASSPTGLAGEIEQFF. The CDR3 bases are TGTGCCAGCAGCCCTACGGGGCTAGCGGGAGAGATTGAGCAGTTCTTC.

This clonotype has a count of ten or more. The J gene is TRBJ2-3, the V gene TRBV9, with TRBD2 identical over 8 bases. The CDR3 spans 18 residues. The V segment lost 0 bases and the J segment 1 base; nucleotides outside the gene matches: 10. Germline V CDR1 and CDR2: SGDLS, YYNGEE. CDR3 sequence reads: CASSVAGGPRWGTDTQYF. The CDR3 region has the DNA TGTGCCAGCAGCGTAGCGGGAGGGCCAAGGTGGGGCACAGATACGCAGTATTTT. The full variable domain, in which reference TRBV9 and TRBJ2-3 provide the parts outside the CDR3, is DSGVTQTPKHLITATGQRVTLRCSPRSGDLSVYWYQQSLDQGLQFLIQYYNGEERAKGNILERFSAQQFPDLHSELNLSSLELGDSALYFCASSVAGGPRWGTDTQYFGPGTRLTVL.